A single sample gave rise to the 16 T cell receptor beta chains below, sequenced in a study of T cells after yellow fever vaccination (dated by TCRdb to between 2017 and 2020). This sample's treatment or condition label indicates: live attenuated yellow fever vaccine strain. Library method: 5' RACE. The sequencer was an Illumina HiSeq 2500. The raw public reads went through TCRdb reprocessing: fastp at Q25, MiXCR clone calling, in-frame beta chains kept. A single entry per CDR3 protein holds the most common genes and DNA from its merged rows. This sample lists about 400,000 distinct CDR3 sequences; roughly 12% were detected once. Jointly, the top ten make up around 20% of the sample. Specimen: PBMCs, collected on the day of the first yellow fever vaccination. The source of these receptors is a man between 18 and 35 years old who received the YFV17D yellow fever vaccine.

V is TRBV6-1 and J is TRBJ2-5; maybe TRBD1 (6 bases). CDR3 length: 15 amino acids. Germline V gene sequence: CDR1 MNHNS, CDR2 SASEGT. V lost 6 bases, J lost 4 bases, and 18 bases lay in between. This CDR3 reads CASRLSTARGETQYF. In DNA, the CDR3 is TGTGCCAGCAGACTGTCGACGGCCAGGGGAGAGACCCAGTACTTC.

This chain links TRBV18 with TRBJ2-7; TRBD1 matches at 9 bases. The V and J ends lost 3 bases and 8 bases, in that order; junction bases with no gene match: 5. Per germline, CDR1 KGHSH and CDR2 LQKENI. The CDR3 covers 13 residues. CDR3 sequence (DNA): TGTGCCAGCTCACCGGAGGGGACAGGGAAGCAGTACGTC. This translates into CASSPEGTGKQYV.

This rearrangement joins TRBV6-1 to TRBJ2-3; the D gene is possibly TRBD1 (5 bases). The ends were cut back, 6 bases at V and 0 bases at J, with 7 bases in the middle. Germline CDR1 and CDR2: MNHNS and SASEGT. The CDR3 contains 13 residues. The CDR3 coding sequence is TGTGCCAGCAGGGACAAAAGCACAGATACGCAGTATTTT. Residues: CASRDKSTDTQYF.

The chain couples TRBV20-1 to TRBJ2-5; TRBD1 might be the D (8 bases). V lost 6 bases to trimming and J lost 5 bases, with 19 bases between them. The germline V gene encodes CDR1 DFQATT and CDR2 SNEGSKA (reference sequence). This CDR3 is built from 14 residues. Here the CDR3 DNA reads TGCAGTGCATACCGACAGGGGAGGGCGGAGACCCAGTACTTC. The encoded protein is CSAYRQGRAETQYF.

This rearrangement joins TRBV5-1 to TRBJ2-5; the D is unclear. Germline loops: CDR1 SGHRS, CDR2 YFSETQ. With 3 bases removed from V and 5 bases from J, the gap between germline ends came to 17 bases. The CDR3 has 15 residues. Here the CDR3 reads CASSWGSYLVETQYF. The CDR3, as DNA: TGCGCCAGCAGCTGGGGTTCCTATTTAGTGGAGACCCAGTACTTC.

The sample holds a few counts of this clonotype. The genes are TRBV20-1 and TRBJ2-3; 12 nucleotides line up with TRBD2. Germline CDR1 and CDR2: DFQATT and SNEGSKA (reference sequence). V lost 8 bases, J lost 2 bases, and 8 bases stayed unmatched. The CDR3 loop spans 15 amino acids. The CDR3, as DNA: TGCAGTCGTCTAGCGGGGGGGCGTGTCACAGATACGCAGTATTTT. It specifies CSRLAGGRVTDTQYF.

Here the CDR3 reads CASTGRGDTQYF. For the CDR3, the DNA is TGTGCCAGCACCGGTCGTGGGGATACGCAGTATTTT. This chain uses TRBV7-9 with TRBJ2-3; D remains unclear. V lost 7 bases and J lost 6, with 11 bases in between. The CDR3 length is 12 residues. The germline gives CDR1 SEHNR, CDR2 FQNEAQ (reference sequence).

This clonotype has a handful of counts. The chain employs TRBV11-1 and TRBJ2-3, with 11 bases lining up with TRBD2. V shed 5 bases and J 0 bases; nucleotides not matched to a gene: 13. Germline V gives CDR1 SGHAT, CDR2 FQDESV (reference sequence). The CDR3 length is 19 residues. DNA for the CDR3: TGTGCCAGCAGCCGCTGGACCGGGACTAGCGGAGCTAGCACAGATACGCAGTATTTT. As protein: CASSRWTGTSGASTDTQYF.

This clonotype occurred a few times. In nucleotides, the CDR3 is TGCGCCAGCAGCCAAACCGCCACCGGGGAGCTGTTTTTT. It is translated as CASSQTATGELFF. The chain is built from TRBV4-3 and TRBJ2-2; D gene ambiguous. Trimming removed 2 bases from V and 4 bases from J, with 5 bases in between. This CDR3 has 13 amino acids. Looked up from germline, CDR1 is LGHNA and CDR2 is YSLEER.

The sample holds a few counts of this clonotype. The CDR3 here is CASSSGQGPFSGNTIYF. CDR3 DNA: TGTGCCAGCAGCTCCGGACAGGGCCCTTTCTCTGGAAACACCATATATTTT. The chain is built from TRBV7-2 and TRBJ1-3; 8 bases match TRBD1. J lost 0 bases, V lost 4 bases, and 8 bases had no gene match. Germline-derived CDR1 and CDR2 are SGHTA and FQGNSA. The CDR3 spans 17 residues. The full variable domain, its missing parts supplied by reference TRBV7-2 and TRBJ1-3, is GAGVSQSPSNKVTEKGKDVELRCDPISGHTALYWYRQSLGQGLEFLIYFQGNSAPDKSGLPSDRFSAERTGGSVSTLTIQRTQQEDSAVYLCASSSGQGPFSGNTIYFGEGSWLTVV.

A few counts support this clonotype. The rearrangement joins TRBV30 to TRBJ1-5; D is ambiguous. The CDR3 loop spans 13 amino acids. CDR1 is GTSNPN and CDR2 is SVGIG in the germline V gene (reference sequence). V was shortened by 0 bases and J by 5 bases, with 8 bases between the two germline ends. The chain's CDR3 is CAWSVRPDQPQHF. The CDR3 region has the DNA TGTGCCTGGAGTGTACGGCCGGATCAGCCCCAGCATTTT.

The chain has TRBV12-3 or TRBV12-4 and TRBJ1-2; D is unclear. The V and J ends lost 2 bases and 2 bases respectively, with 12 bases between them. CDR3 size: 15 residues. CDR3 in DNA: TGTGCCAGCAGTTTATCGGAGGCGAAGAACTATGGCTACACCTTC. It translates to CASSLSEAKNYGYTF.

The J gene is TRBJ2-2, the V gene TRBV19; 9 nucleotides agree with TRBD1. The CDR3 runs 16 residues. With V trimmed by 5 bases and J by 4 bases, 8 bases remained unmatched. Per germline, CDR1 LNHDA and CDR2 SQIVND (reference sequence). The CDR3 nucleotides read TGTGCCAGTAGTCCCCACAGGGGGCGGGGCACCGGGGAGCTGTTTTTT. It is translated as CASSPHRGRGTGELFF.

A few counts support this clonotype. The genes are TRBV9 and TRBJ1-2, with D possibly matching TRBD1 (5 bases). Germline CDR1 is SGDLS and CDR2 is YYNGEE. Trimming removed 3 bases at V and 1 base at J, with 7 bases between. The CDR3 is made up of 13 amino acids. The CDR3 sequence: CASSAGGNYGYTF. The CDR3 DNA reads TGTGCCAGCAGCGCGGGGGGTAACTATGGCTACACCTTC.

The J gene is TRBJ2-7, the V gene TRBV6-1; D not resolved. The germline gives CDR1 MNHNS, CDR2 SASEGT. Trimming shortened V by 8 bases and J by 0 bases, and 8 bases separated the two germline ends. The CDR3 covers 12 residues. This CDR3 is CASRGVSYEQYF. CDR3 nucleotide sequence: TGTGCCAGCCGCGGAGTCTCCTACGAGCAGTACTTC.

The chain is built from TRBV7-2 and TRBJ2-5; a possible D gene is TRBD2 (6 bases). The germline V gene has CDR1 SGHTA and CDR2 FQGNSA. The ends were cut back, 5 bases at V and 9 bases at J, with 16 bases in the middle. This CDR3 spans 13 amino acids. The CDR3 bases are TGTGCCAGCAGCGCGGAGGGGCCCAGGGCCCAGTACTTC. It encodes CASSAEGPRAQYF.